This T cell receptor (beta chain) was recovered during a study of blood T cell repertoires in COVID-19. Overall study: From the United States, Italy and Spain came samples of acute and convalescent COVID-19.

Unmatched junction bases numbered 6, after V lost 2 bases and J lost 3 bases. The germline CDR1 and CDR2 sequences are GTSNPN and SVGIG (reference sequence). The CDR3 spans 14 residues. Which cohort a participant joined came from the clinical history participants gave. For recovered donors of Cohort 3, there were two negative PCRs, clearance, or symptom resolution. Authors' data handling: Reference gene primers were amplified, and this amplification served to estimate nucleated cell counts. Profiled with immunoSEQ multiplex PCR; TCRdb holds only in-frame clones, not every one. V, J and clone size were drawn from that table, and D and trimming were deduced from the DNA. The sample includes some 290,000 clones, nearly 90% seen only once; the top ten take roughly a tenth.

This chain connects TRBV30 to TRBJ2-7; 8 bases are shared with TRBD2. The receptor's source is a woman in her thirties who had recovered from COVID-19. The sample consisted of PBMCs or T cells enriched from blood (not recorded which). CDR3 sequence (DNA): TGTGCCTGGAGTTCACCGGGGGGGAACTACGAGCAGTACTTC. It specifies CAWSSPGGNYEQYF.